Presented here are 5 T cell receptor beta chains from one specimen sequenced in a study of Graves' ophthalmopathy and Graves' hyperthyroidism. RNA transcripts were the source from which TCR beta CDR3 regions were amplified. First-round RT-PCR with HTBI primers preceded a second-round multiplex PCR. TCRdb re-called the multiplex PCR reads with MiXCR, one entry per CDR3 protein. The sample carries about 1.2 million distinct CDR3 sequences, about 40% recorded once. Sequenced input: peripheral blood or thyroid tissue (not recorded which). These receptors originate from an adult man with Graves' hyperthyroidism.

This clonotype appeared many times. The chain has TRBV7-9 and TRBJ1-3; D call uncertain. In germline, CDR1 is SEHNR, CDR2 FQNEAQ (reference sequence). V was trimmed by 3 bases and J by 0 bases, leaving 6 bases between them. The CDR3 loop spans 14 amino acids. CDR3 nucleotide sequence: TGTGCCAGCAGCTTTGAGAGCTCTGGAAACACCATATATTTT. Translation gives CASSFESSGNTIYF.

This chain links TRBV20-1 with TRBJ2-2; 7 bases line up with TRBD2. CDR1 is DFQATT and CDR2 is SNEGSKA in the germline V gene (reference sequence). Germline trimming cut 4 bases from V and 1 base from J; bases unmatched to any gene: 9. The CDR3 is 16 residues long. CDR3 DNA sequence: TGCAGTGCTACAGACCCTGGACTAGGGAACACCGGGGAGCTGTTTTTT. This gives the protein CSATDPGLGNTGELFF.

The CDR3 protein is CASSHLREELHF. As DNA, the CDR3 is TGTGCCAGCAGTCATCTACGGGAGGAACTCCACTTT. J is TRBJ1-6 and V is TRBV12-3 or TRBV12-4; D remains unclear. CDR3 length: 12 amino acids. Deletions cut 5 bases from V and 16 bases from J, with 15 bases between.

In this sample, this clonotype turned up a few times. Since a much larger clone is just one base distant, this may be a read error. CDR3 sequence reads: CSARAGAYEQYF. As DNA, the CDR3 is TGCAGCGCCAGGGCAGGTGCCTACGAGCAGTACTTC. This chain connects TRBV29-1 to TRBJ2-7; possible D gene TRBD1, 5 bases. V was trimmed by 7 bases and J by 2 bases, leaving 12 bases between them. Germline V gene lookup returns CDR1 SQVTM and CDR2 ANQGSEA. The CDR3 length is 12 residues.

The chain recombines TRBV29-1 with TRBJ1-2; TRBD1 matches at 9 bases. The V segment lost 7 bases and the J segment 2 bases; nucleotides outside the gene matches: 11. The CDR3 covers 15 residues. The V gene's germline CDR1 is SQVTM and CDR2 ANQGSEA. CDR3: CSALIWDRANYGYTF. CDR3 DNA sequence: TGCAGCGCTCTGATATGGGACAGGGCCAACTATGGCTACACCTTC.